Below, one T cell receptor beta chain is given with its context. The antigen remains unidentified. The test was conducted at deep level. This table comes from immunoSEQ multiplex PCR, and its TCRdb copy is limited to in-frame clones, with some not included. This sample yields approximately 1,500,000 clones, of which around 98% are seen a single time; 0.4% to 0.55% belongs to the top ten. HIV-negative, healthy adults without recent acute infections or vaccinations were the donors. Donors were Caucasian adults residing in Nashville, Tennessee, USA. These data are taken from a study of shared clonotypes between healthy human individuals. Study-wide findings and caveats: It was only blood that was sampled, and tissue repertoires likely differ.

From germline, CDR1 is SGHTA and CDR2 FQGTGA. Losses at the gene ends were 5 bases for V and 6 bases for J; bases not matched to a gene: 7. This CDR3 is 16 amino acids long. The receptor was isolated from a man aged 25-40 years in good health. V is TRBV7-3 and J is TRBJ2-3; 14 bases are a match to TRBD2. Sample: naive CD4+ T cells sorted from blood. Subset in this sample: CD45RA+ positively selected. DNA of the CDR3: TGTGCCAGCAGCCTGGGGACTAGCGGGAGTTGGGATACGCAGTATTTT. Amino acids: CASSLGTSGSWDTQYF.